The 9 T cell receptor beta chains below all came from one sample that was sequenced in a study of post-analysis software for immune sequencing data. These receptors' antigens are unknown. Study-level points and caveats: With TRBV5-6, TRBV5-1 and TRBV20-1 included, about five TRBV segments were more frequent in patients than in controls.

Sequencing libraries made from TCR beta cDNA carried unique molecular identifiers. TCRdb re-called the PCR reads with MiXCR, one entry per CDR3 protein. Here the sample spans approximately 730,000 distinct CDR3 sequences, 30% being singletons. The sample was blood. The receptors here all came from a girl aged 10 to 17 with multiple sclerosis.

V gene TRBV11-2 combines with J gene TRBJ2-5; TRBD2 agrees at 13 bases. Germline CDR1 reads SGHAT; CDR2 reads FQNNGV. Losses at the gene ends were 6 bases for V and 1 base for J; bases not matched to a gene: 26. The CDR3 extends over 23 amino acids. The CDR3 reads CASSRYLLVPLTSGRTLQETQYF. CDR3 sequence (DNA): TGTGCCAGCAGTCGCTACCTCTTGGTCCCCCTGACTAGCGGGAGGACCCTCCAAGAGACCCAGTACTTC. The full variable domain, rest sourced from reference TRBV11-2 and TRBJ2-5, is EAGVAQSPRYKIIEKRQSVAFWCNPISGHATLYWYQQILGQGPKLLIQFQNNGVVDDSQLPKDRFSAERLKGVDSTLKIQPAKLEDSAVYLCASSRYLLVPLTSGRTLQETQYFGPGTRLLVL.

The count of this clonotype is one. The chain carries TRBV20-1 and TRBJ2-2, with TRBD1 identical over 7 bases. J was trimmed by 0 bases and V by 5 bases; bases with no gene match: 9. The CDR3 contains 16 residues. Germline loops: CDR1 DFQATT, CDR2 SNEGSKA (reference sequence). CDR3 sequence (DNA): TGCAGTGCTGGGGGACAGAAATTCGCGAACACCGGGGAGCTGTTTTTT. Translated, it gives CSAGGQKFANTGELFF.

V is TRBV20-1 and J is TRBJ1-5, with D perhaps TRBD1 (6 bases). Germline CDR1 DFQATT, CDR2 SNEGSKA (reference sequence). V was cut by 5 bases and J by 9 bases, with 20 bases left in between. The CDR3 consists of 14 residues. CDR3 nucleotides: TGCAGTGCTCTACAACAGGGCGGACTGGGGCCCCAGCATTTT. Translating it yields CSALQQGGLGPQHF.

The sample holds a few counts of this clonotype. The chain has TRBV5-6 and TRBJ2-4; D might be TRBD1 (5 bases). Judging by the DNA end, TRBJ2-7 fits better; the J call may be wrong. This CDR3 is built from 13 residues. Germline lookup yields CDR1 SGHDT and CDR2 YYEEEE. This CDR3 reads CASRKSQGYEQYF. The CDR3 region has the DNA TGTGCCAGCCGAAAAAGCCAGGGCTACGAGCAGTACTTC.

Only a few counts were recorded for this clonotype. The chain has TRBV12-3 or TRBV12-4 and TRBJ2-7; D is uncertain. With 1 base removed from V and 5 bases from J, the gap between germline ends came to 15 bases. The CDR3 length is 15 residues. The CDR3 bases are TGTGCCAGCAGTTTAGTCGACCTATTTACCAACGAGCAGTACTTC. Protein: CASSLVDLFTNEQYF.

The chain joins TRBV6-5 to TRBJ1-2; a weak D match, TRBD1 (5 bases). Trimming took off 2 bases at V and 6 bases at J, with 13 bases between the two ends. The CDR3 spans 14 residues. Germline values: CDR1 MNHEY, CDR2 SVGAGI. This chain's CDR3 is CASSYRQLTDGYTF. Here the CDR3 DNA reads TGTGCCAGCAGTTACCGACAGCTGACGGATGGCTACACCTTC.

This chain links TRBV27 with TRBJ1-2; D unclear. The germline V gene has CDR1 MNHEY and CDR2 SMNVEV (reference sequence). CDR3 length: 14 amino acids. The V gene lost 5 bases and the J gene lost 7 bases, with 17 bases spanning the gap. The CDR3 coding sequence is TGTGCCAGCAGTCCACTCTTCGCGGGAAGTGGCTACACCTTC. It is translated as CASSPLFAGSGYTF.

The chain combines TRBV20-1 with TRBJ2-3, with 11 positions matching TRBD2. The germline gives CDR1 DFQATT, CDR2 SNEGSKA (reference sequence). Losses at the gene ends were 6 bases for V and 3 bases for J; bases not matched to a gene: 11. This CDR3 comprises 16 residues. This CDR3 is CSALLAGGPRTDTQYF. The CDR3 region has the DNA TGCAGTGCCCTTTTAGCGGGGGGGCCGAGGACAGATACGCAGTATTTT.

This clonotype has a handful of counts. The genes are TRBV6-5 and TRBJ1-2; 8 nucleotides agree with TRBD1. Germline V gene lookup returns CDR1 MNHEY and CDR2 SVGAGI. The trim removed 6 bases at V and 4 bases at J, leaving 10 bases unmatched. CDR3 length: 15 residues. The CDR3 DNA reads as TGTGCCAGCAGCCGGGGTGGACAGGGAGGCTATGGCTACACCTTC. Its translation: CASSRGGQGGYGYTF.